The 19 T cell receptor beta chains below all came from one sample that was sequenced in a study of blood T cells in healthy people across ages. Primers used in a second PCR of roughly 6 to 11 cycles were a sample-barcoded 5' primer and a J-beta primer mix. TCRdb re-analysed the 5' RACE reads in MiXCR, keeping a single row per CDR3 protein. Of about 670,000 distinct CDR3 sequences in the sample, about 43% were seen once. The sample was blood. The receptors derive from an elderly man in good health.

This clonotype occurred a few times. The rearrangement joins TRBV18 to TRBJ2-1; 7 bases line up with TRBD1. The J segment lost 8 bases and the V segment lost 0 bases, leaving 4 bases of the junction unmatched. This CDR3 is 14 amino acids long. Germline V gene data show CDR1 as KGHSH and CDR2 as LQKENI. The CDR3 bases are TGTGCCAGCTCACCACCCGCAGGGACAGATGAGCAGTTCTTC. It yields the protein CASSPPAGTDEQFF.

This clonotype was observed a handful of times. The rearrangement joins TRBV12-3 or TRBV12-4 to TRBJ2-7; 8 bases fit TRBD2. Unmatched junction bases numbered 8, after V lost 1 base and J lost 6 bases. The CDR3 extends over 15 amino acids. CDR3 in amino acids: CASSLEVGLAGEQYF. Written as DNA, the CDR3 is TGTGCCAGCAGTTTAGAGGTAGGGCTAGCGGGCGAGCAGTACTTC.

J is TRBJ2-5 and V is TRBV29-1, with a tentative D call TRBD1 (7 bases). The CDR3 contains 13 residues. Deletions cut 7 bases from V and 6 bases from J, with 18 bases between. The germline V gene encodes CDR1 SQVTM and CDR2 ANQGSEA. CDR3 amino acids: CSADGGDRKTQYF. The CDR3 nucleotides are TGCAGCGCCGATGGAGGGGACAGAAAGACCCAGTACTTC.

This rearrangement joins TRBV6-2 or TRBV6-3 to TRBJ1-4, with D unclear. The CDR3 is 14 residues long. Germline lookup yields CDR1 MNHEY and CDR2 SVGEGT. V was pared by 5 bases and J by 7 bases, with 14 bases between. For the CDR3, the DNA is TGTGCCAGCAGTCTCCCCGGACGGAGTGAAAAACTGTTTTTT. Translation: CASSLPGRSEKLFF.

CDR3 bases: TGTGCTAGTGGTTTGGGACTAGCGGGAGGCGGAGGAGAGACCCAGTACTTC. This codes for CASGLGLAGGGGETQYF. The chain uses TRBV12-5 and TRBJ2-4, with 13 bases lining up with TRBD2. The DNA end favors TRBJ2-5, so the J call may be wrong. CDR1 and CDR2 from the germline V gene are LGHNT and FRNRAP. The CDR3 consists of 17 residues.

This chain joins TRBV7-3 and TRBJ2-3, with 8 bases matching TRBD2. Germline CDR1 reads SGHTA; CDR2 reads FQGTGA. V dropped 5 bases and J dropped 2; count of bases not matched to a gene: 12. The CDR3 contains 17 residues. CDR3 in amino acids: CASSPATSGYYTDTQYF. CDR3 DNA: TGTGCCAGCAGCCCAGCCACTAGCGGCTATTACACAGATACGCAGTATTTT.

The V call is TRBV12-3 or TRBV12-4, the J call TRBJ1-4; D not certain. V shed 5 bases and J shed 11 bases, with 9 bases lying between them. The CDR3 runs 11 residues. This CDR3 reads CASSPRGKLFF. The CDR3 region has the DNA TGTGCCAGCAGTCCTAGAGGGAAACTGTTTTTT.

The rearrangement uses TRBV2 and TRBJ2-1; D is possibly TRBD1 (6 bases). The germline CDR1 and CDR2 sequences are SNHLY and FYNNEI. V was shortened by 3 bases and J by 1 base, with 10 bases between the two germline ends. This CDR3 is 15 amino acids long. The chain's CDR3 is CASSDGGYSYNEQFF. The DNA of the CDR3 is TGTGCCAGCAGTGATGGGGGCTATTCCTACAATGAGCAGTTCTTC. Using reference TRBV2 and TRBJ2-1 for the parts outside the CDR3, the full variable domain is EPEVTQTPSHQVTQMGQEVILRCVPISNHLYFYWYRQILGQKVEFLVSFYNNEISEKSEIFDDQFSVERPDGSNFTLKIRSTKLEDSAMYFCASSDGGYSYNEQFFGPGTRLTVL.

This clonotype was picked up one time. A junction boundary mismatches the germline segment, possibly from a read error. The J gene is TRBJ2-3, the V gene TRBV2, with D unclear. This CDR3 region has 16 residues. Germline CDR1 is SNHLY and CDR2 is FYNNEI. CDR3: CASSIGGEGVKDAQYF. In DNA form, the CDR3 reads TGTGCCAGCAGCATCGGTGGGGAAGGAGTGAAAGATGCGCAGTATTTT.

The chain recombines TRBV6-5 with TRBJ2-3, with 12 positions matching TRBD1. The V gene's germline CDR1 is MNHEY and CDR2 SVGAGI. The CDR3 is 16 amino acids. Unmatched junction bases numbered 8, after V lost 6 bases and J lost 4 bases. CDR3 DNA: TGTGCCAGCAGAGGGACCGGGACAGGGGGCGCAGATACGCAGTATTTT. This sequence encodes CASRGTGTGGADTQYF.

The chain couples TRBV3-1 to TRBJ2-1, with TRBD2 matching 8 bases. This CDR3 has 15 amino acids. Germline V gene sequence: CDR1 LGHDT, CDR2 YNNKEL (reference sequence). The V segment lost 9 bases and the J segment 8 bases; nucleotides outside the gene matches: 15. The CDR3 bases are TGTGCCAGTGGGTTCCGGGGGGGCCAGGGCGATGAGCAGTTCTTC. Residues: CASGFRGGQGDEQFF.

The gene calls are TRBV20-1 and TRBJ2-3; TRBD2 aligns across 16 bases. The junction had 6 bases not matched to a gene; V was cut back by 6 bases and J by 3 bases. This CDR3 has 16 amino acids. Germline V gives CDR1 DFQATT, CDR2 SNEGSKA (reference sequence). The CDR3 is CSAGTSGGGGTDTQYF. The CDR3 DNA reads TGCAGTGCGGGGACTAGCGGGGGGGGAGGGACAGATACGCAGTATTTT.

DNA of the CDR3: TGCAGCGTTATCCCGACAGGGGCGGGCTCTGGAAACACCATATATTTT. Translating gives CSVIPTGAGSGNTIYF. The V and J genes are TRBV29-1 and TRBJ1-3; 8 bases are a match to TRBD1. The germline V gene encodes CDR1 SQVTM and CDR2 ANQGSEA. The trim removed 5 bases at V and 0 bases at J, leaving 9 bases unmatched. This CDR3 is built from 16 residues. Full variable domain (outside the CDR3, taken from reference TRBV29-1 and TRBJ1-3): SAVISQKPSRDICQRGTSLTIQCQVDSQVTMMFWYRQQPGQSLTLIATANQGSEATYESGFVIDKFPISRPNLTFSTLTVSNMSPEDSSIYLCSVIPTGAGSGNTIYFGEGSWLTVV.

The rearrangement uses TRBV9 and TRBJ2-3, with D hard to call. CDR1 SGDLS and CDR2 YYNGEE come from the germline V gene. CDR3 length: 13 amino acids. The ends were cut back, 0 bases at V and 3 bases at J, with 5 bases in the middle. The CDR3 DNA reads TGTGCCAGCAGCGTAGCTATTACAGATACGCAGTATTTT. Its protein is CASSVAITDTQYF.

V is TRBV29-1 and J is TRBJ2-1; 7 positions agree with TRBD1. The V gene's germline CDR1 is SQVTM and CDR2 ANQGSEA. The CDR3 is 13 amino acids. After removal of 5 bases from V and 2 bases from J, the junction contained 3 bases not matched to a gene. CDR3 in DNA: TGCAGCGTTCCCCAGGGGGCCTACAATGAGCAGTTCTTC. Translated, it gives CSVPQGAYNEQFF.

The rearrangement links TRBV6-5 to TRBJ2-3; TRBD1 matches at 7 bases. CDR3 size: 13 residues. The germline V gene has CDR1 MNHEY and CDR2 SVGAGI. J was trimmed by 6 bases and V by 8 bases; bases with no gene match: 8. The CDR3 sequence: CASGANRGDTQYF. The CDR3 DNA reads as TGTGCCAGCGGCGCAAACAGGGGTGATACGCAGTATTTT.

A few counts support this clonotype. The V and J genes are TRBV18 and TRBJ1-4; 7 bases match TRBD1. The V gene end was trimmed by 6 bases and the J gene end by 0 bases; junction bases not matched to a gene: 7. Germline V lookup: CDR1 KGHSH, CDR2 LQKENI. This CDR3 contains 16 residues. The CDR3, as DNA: TGTGCCAGCTCGCTGTCGGGACAGACAACTAATGAAAAACTGTTTTTT. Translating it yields CASSLSGQTTNEKLFF.

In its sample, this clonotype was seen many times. As DNA, the CDR3 is TGTGCCAGCAGTGACTTTGTCGTGTCCTACAATGAGCAGTTCTTC. As protein: CASSDFVVSYNEQFF. The V call is TRBV2, the J call TRBJ2-1, with D unresolved. Germline values: CDR1 SNHLY, CDR2 FYNNEI. V was clipped by 3 bases and J by 1 base, with 10 bases between them. This CDR3 contains 15 residues.

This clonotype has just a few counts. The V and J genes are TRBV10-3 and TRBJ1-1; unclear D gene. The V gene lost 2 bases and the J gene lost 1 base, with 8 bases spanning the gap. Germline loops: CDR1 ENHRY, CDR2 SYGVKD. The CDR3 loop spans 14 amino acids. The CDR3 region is CAISERVGNTEAFF. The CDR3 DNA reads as TGTGCCATCAGTGAGAGAGTAGGGAACACTGAAGCTTTCTTT.